This TCR beta chain was captured by sequencing in a study of T-cell reconstitution after alpha-beta-depleted transplantation in children (dated by TCRdb to the mid-2010s). Describing the broader study: The study quantitatively tracked T-cell immune reconstitution after TCRalphabeta/CD19-depleted allogeneic hematopoietic cell transplantation in children using TCR repertoire profiling. General conclusions and limits of the study: The apparently early alphabetaT-cell count recovery about two months after transplant was reportedly dependent on only several hundred rapidly expanded clones derived from non-depleted graft cells. In some patients, the high TCRbeta diversity seen at day 60 was put down to recipient T cells and intrathymic progenitors that had survived conditioning. Over the following months the frequencies of hyperexpanded clones went down, and after one year T-cell counts and TCRbeta diversity were mostly credited to newly produced T cells.

The CDR3 contains 12 residues, cysteine and phenylalanine counted. The DNA shown is the 36-base CDR3, in frame from base 1. Between the V and J ends, shortened by 3 bases and 3 bases respectively, the junction contains 8 bases. As encoded in the germline V gene, CDR1 is SQVTM while CDR2 is ANQGSEA. This specimen's treatment or condition label, interpreted: allogeneic hematopoietic cell transplantation with graft depleted of TCRalphabeta T cells and CD19 B cells. The transplant recipients were children given TCRalphabeta/CD19-depleted allogeneic hematopoietic cell grafts. This clonotype was seen ten or more times. Its antigen is not yet known. Per-nucleotide qualities are absent, and no much larger clonotype sits a single base away. Libraries were constructed by PCR. TCRdb records Illumina HiSeq 2500 as the sequencer. TCR library preparation used molecular barcoding, with unique molecular identifiers applied to normalize quantification of the TCRbeta repertoire. The raw public data were reprocessed by TCRdb itself: fastp quality trimming at Q25, MiXCR clonotype calling, in-frame beta chains only. Rows matching on CDR3 protein sequence are summarized as one entry with the most common DNA and genes. This sample comprises under 75,000 distinct CDR3 sequences, approximately 11% of them detected only once. About 12% of the sample is taken by the ten largest.

The chain joins TRBV29-1 to TRBJ1-2; D gene: possibly TRBD1, on 5 matching bases. Source: PBMCs, taken before TCRalphabeta/CD19-depleted stem cell transplant. This clonotype was sampled from a boy between 10 and 17 years old with acute myeloid leukemia, due to receive a stem cell transplant. The nucleotides read TGCAGCGTTGAGGGGGGTGACTATGGCTACACCTTC. The translation is CSVEGGDYGYTF.